What follows are 32 T cell receptor beta chains derived from one specimen sequenced in a study of regulatory T cells in long-lasting Graves disease. Arm-PCR with iRepertoire HTBI primers amplified the CDR3 regions for these TCR beta libraries. In TCRdb, the multiplex PCR reads were re-called with MiXCR into one record per CDR3 protein. Altogether around 460,000 distinct CDR3 sequences are present, about 20% being singletons, with the ten largest covering roughly 13%. Time point here: persistent/refractory GD, antithyroid drugs over 5 years with positive TRAb. The TCR library was made from RNA extracted from PBMCs. Sequencing was performed on peripheral blood mononuclear cells (PBMCs), taken when the disease was refractory, from a patient treated with antithyroid drugs. The receptors derive from a female donor with Graves disease.

This clonotype was counted at least ten times. The chain couples TRBV12-3 or TRBV12-4 to TRBJ2-1; D remains ambiguous. The CDR3 runs to 13 residues. Trimming pared 3 bases from V and 9 bases from J, leaving 12 bases between. The CDR3, as DNA: TGTGCCAGCAGTTTGTCAAGCCCTCCTGAGCAGTTCTTC. It translates to CASSLSSPPEQFF.

This clonotype was detected only a few times. In DNA, the CDR3 is TGTGCCAGCAGTTCCCCTACATTGCAGTACTTC. This sequence encodes CASSSPTLQYF. The rearrangement links TRBV27 to TRBJ2-7, with no clear D. The length of the CDR3 is 11 residues. In germline, CDR1 is MNHEY, CDR2 SMNVEV (reference sequence). The V and J ends lost 4 bases and 9 bases respectively, with 10 bases between them.

This sequence joins TRBV19 and TRBJ2-4; TRBD2 aligns across 13 bases. After removal of 9 bases from V and 15 bases from J, the junction contained 14 bases not matched to a gene. CDR1 and CDR2 from the germline V gene are LNHDA and SQIVND (reference sequence). This CDR3 is built from 14 residues. The CDR3, as DNA: TGTGCCAGCTCCCTGGGTACTAGCGGGAGGGGGGTGTACTTC. Amino acids: CASSLGTSGRGVYF.

This clonotype appeared a few times. This chain connects TRBV6-2 or TRBV6-3 to TRBJ1-1; the D gene is possibly TRBD1 (5 bases). The CDR3 contains 14 residues. The V end lost 8 bases, the J end lost 5 bases, and 18 bases lay between the germline ends. The germline V gene encodes CDR1 MNHEY and CDR2 SVGEGT. CDR3 region: CASGRGVLRTEAFF. CDR3 sequence (DNA): TGTGCCAGCGGCCGGGGGGTCCTGCGTACTGAAGCTTTCTTT.

This clonotype was counted ten times or more. The chain employs TRBV12-5 and TRBJ1-1, with D hard to call. The V gene's germline CDR1 is LGHNT and CDR2 FRNRAP. V was clipped by 3 bases and J by 2 bases, with 7 bases between them. The CDR3 loop spans 13 amino acids. Here the CDR3 DNA reads TGTGCTAGTGGTTTTAACGGAAACACTGAAGCTTTCTTT. This encodes CASGFNGNTEAFF.

This clonotype was counted a few times. V is TRBV7-9 and J is TRBJ2-1, with D tentatively TRBD1 or TRBD2 (5 bases each). CDR1 SEHNR and CDR2 FQNEAQ come from the germline V gene (reference sequence). The V end was cut by 2 bases, the J end by 7 bases, with 9 bases between. CDR3 length: 13 residues. The CDR3 spells CASSLQGGNEQFF. The CDR3 bases are TGTGCCAGCAGCTTACAGGGCGGGAATGAGCAGTTCTTC.

This clonotype was detected only a few times. This may be a read error, as it is one base from a much larger clone. The genes are TRBV27 and TRBJ1-5; tentative D call: TRBD1 (6 bases). Looked up from germline, CDR1 is MNHEY and CDR2 is SMNVEV (reference sequence). V lost 3 bases and J 3 bases, leaving 9 bases between the germline ends. CDR3 length: 14 residues. CDR3 protein: CASSFAGANQPQHF. The CDR3 coding sequence is TGTGCCAGCAGTTTCGCAGGGGCCAATCAGCCCCAGCATTTT.

This clonotype was counted a few times. The chain joins TRBV6-2 or TRBV6-3 to TRBJ1-5; D ambiguous. Germline V gene data show CDR1 as MNHEY and CDR2 as SVGEGT. Trimming left V 2 bases short and J 0 bases short, with 14 bases between. CDR3 length: 17 residues. DNA of the CDR3: TGTGCCAGCAGTTACCCCGTAATGCGGTATAGCAATCAGCCCCAGCATTTT. This translates into CASSYPVMRYSNQPQHF.

The chain combines TRBV2 with TRBJ2-3; D uncertain. The V gene's germline CDR1 is SNHLY and CDR2 FYNNEI. The CDR3 contains 17 residues. Trimming removed 4 bases at V and 0 bases at J, with 17 bases between. DNA for the CDR3: TGTGCCAGCAGTGTGGAAGACCGATCCTCTAGCACAGATACGCAGTATTTT. Its translation is CASSVEDRSSSTDTQYF.

V gene TRBV29-1 combines with J gene TRBJ1-3; TRBD1 agrees at 7 bases. The CDR3 contains 13 residues. Germline CDR1 reads SQVTM; CDR2 reads ANQGSEA. The junction had 7 bases not matched to a gene; V was cut back by 7 bases and J by 4 bases. CDR3 DNA: TGCAGCGGAGGGACAGTGGACGGAAACACCATATATTTT. This translates into CSGGTVDGNTIYF.

This clonotype showed up many times. The chain's CDR3 is CASKGNQPQHF. The DNA for the CDR3 is TGTGCCAGCAAAGGCAATCAGCCCCAGCATTTT. The V gene is TRBV28, the J gene TRBJ1-5, with D uncertain. V was cut by 7 bases and J by 2 bases, with 3 bases left in between. Germline lookup yields CDR1 MDHEN and CDR2 SYDVKM. The CDR3 consists of 11 residues.

This clonotype was counted between two and nine times. The rearrangement links TRBV28 to TRBJ2-5; 7 bases are shared with TRBD1. With V trimmed by 5 bases and J by 5 bases, 8 bases remained unmatched. The length of the CDR3 is 14 residues. In germline, CDR1 is MDHEN, CDR2 SYDVKM. The CDR3 loop reads CASSPSTGVETQYF. The CDR3 nucleotides are TGTGCCAGCAGTCCATCCACAGGGGTTGAGACCCAGTACTTC.

This chain connects TRBV20-1 to TRBJ1-3; D uncertain. The CDR3 consists of 17 residues. V was cut by 1 base and J by 1 base, with 17 bases left in between. Germline lookup yields CDR1 DFQATT and CDR2 SNEGSKA (reference sequence). The CDR3 is CSARVPTGSPSGNTIYF. The CDR3 DNA reads TGCAGTGCTAGAGTCCCTACCGGCAGCCCGTCTGGAAACACCATATATTTT.

The chain employs TRBV20-1 and TRBJ2-5; 8 nucleotides line up with TRBD2. The CDR3 has 14 amino acids. The junction had 5 bases not matched to a gene; V was cut back by 0 bases and J by 5 bases. Germline V gene sequence: CDR1 DFQATT, CDR2 SNEGSKA (reference sequence). The CDR3, as DNA: TGCAGTGCTAGAGATACGGGGGGGTGGGAGACCCAGTACTTC. It codes for CSARDTGGWETQYF.

The chain couples TRBV6-2 or TRBV6-3 to TRBJ1-1; unclear D gene. CDR1 is MNHEY and CDR2 is SVGEGT in the germline V gene. The CDR3 runs 12 residues. V lost 6 bases and J lost 10, with 15 bases in between. The CDR3 here is CASSAAVVRAFF. The CDR3 bases are TGTGCCAGCAGCGCAGCGGTGGTGAGAGCTTTCTTT.

There are many counts of this clonotype. Here the CDR3 DNA reads TGTGCCAGCAGCGTGGGGGGCGAAGGTTCCTACGAGCAGTACTTC. It specifies CASSVGGEGSYEQYF. The V gene is TRBV6-1, the J gene TRBJ2-7; D possibly matches TRBD1 or TRBD2 (6 bases each). V was trimmed by 6 bases and J by 1 base, leaving 16 bases between them. Germline V gene sequence: CDR1 MNHNS, CDR2 SASEGT. This CDR3 contains 15 residues.

The rearrangement links TRBV29-1 to TRBJ1-1; D is unclear. The CDR3 length is 14 residues. Germline V gene sequence: CDR1 SQVTM, CDR2 ANQGSEA. V lost 4 bases, J lost 1 base, and 13 bases lay in between. CDR3 protein: CSVVSGGPNTEAFF. In nucleotides, the CDR3 is TGCAGCGTTGTTTCGGGAGGCCCGAACACTGAAGCTTTCTTT. Full variable domain (outside the CDR3, taken from reference TRBV29-1 and TRBJ1-1): SAVISQKPSRDICQRGTSLTIQCQVDSQVTMMFWYRQQPGQSLTLIATANQGSEATYESGFVIDKFPISRPNLTFSTLTVSNMSPEDSSIYLCSVVSGGPNTEAFFGQGTRLTVV.

This clonotype appeared a few times. Germline is not matched at one junction end, which may reflect a read error. The CDR3 reads CASSYSGNAEAFF. DNA of the CDR3: TGTGCCAGCAGTTACTCGGGGAACGCTGAAGCTTTCTTT. The chain employs TRBV6-4 and TRBJ1-1; D gene uncertain. Germline lookup yields CDR1 MRHNA and CDR2 SNTAGT. The CDR3 totals 13 residues.

As concerns this clonotype: A much larger clonotype is one base distant, so this may be a read error. This chain links TRBV6-1 with TRBJ2-7; no firm D call. This CDR3 contains 14 residues. With 8 bases removed from V and 7 bases from J, the gap between germline ends came to 21 bases. CDR1 MNHNS and CDR2 SASEGT come from the germline V gene. The CDR3 DNA reads TGTGCCAGCTCGGCCCTGCACGGGTCTGGGGAGCAGTACTTC. Its protein product is CASSALHGSGEQYF.

The CDR3 here is CASAGAGPETQYF. As DNA, the CDR3 is TGTGCCAGCGCAGGGGCGGGACCAGAGACCCAGTACTTC. This chain links TRBV28 with TRBJ2-5; D assignment may be TRBD1 or TRBD2 (6 bases each). Germline CDR1 and CDR2: MDHEN and SYDVKM. This CDR3 comprises 13 residues. V was shortened by 8 bases and J by 4 bases, with 14 bases between the two germline ends.

In this sample, this clonotype turned up a few times. J is TRBJ2-7 and V is TRBV7-2; 9 bases align to TRBD1. Germline CDR1 and CDR2: SGHTA and FQGNSA. There are 15 residues in the CDR3. The V and J ends lost 3 bases and 4 bases, in that order; junction bases with no gene match: 7. For the CDR3, the DNA is TGTGCCAGCAGCTTTCGACAGGGGGTGGGATACGAGCAGTACTTC. The encoded protein is CASSFRQGVGYEQYF.

In regard to this clonotype: A much larger clone lies a single base off, so this may be a read error. The chain joins TRBV10-3 to TRBJ2-7; D is possibly TRBD2 (5 bases). CDR1 is ENHRY and CDR2 is SYGVKD in the germline V gene. The CDR3 extends over 12 amino acids. V was clipped by 6 bases and J by 3 bases, with 9 bases between them. CDR3 residues: CAIRTTLYEQYF. In DNA, the CDR3 is TGTGCCATCAGGACTACCCTCTACGAGCAGTACTTC.

The rearrangement links TRBV29-1 to TRBJ1-2; 9 positions agree with TRBD1. Germline V gives CDR1 SQVTM, CDR2 ANQGSEA. The length of the CDR3 is 14 residues. V shed 7 bases and J 10 bases; nucleotides not matched to a gene: 16. The CDR3 spells CSATASDRGYHYTF. In nucleotides, the CDR3 is TGCAGCGCCACCGCTTCTGACAGGGGGTATCACTACACCTTC.

This clonotype was counted at least ten times. J is TRBJ1-1 and V is TRBV3-1; weak D call: TRBD1 (5 bases). From germline, CDR1 is LGHDT and CDR2 YNNKEL (reference sequence). The CDR3 is made up of 14 amino acids. Trimming stripped 1 base from V and 5 bases from J, with 11 bases between. CDR3 amino acids: CASSQGDRRTEAFF. CDR3 sequence (DNA): TGTGCCAGCAGCCAAGGAGACAGACGAACTGAAGCTTTCTTT.

This clonotype was seen more than once but under ten times. The genes are TRBV20-1 and TRBJ1-3; D possibly corresponds to TRBD1 (5 bases). CDR1 is DFQATT, CDR2 SNEGSKA, per germline (reference sequence). Trimming took 0 bases from V and 6 from J, leaving 12 bases between them. The CDR3 covers 14 residues. The CDR3 loop is CSARDSAGLNTIYF. CDR3 nucleotides: TGCAGTGCTAGAGATTCGGCAGGGTTAAACACCATATATTTT.

In its sample, this clonotype was seen many times. The genes are TRBV2 and TRBJ1-4; 9 bases match TRBD1. J gave up 8 bases and V 7 bases, and 8 bases lay outside the gene matches. Looked up from germline, CDR1 is SNHLY and CDR2 is FYNNEI. The CDR3 totals 14 residues. The CDR3 region is CASNTGTGSEKLFF. Written as DNA, the CDR3 is TGTGCCAGCAACACCGGGACAGGGTCCGAAAAACTGTTTTTT.

This clonotype showed up many times. This chain links TRBV11-2 with TRBJ1-4, with D perhaps TRBD1 (6 bases). Deletions cut 5 bases from V and 8 bases from J, with 18 bases between. The CDR3 runs to 15 residues. CDR1 and CDR2 from the germline V gene are SGHAT and FQNNGV. The CDR3 is CASSHGQSIWEKLFF. CDR3 DNA sequence: TGTGCCAGCAGCCATGGACAGTCGATATGGGAAAAACTGTTTTTT.

The chain carries TRBV20-1 and TRBJ2-7, with 7 bases lining up with TRBD2. After removal of 0 bases from V and 2 bases from J, the junction contained 4 bases not matched to a gene. Germline V gene sequence: CDR1 DFQATT, CDR2 SNEGSKA (reference sequence). The CDR3 covers 14 residues. The CDR3 reads CSAREGTTTYEQYF. In nucleotides, the CDR3 is TGCAGTGCTAGAGAAGGGACTACCACCTACGAGCAGTACTTC.

This clonotype was picked up many times. The CDR3 reads CASTPSGTYNSPLHF. The CDR3 region has the DNA TGTGCCAGCACCCCCTCGGGAACCTATAATTCACCCCTCCACTTT. The V and J genes are TRBV11-2 and TRBJ1-6; no firm D call. CDR1 and CDR2 (germline): SGHAT, FQNNGV. Deletions cut 7 bases from V and 2 bases from J, with 12 bases between. The CDR3 spans 15 residues. The whole variable domain, filled in from reference TRBV11-2 and TRBJ1-6, reads EAGVAQSPRYKIIEKRQSVAFWCNPISGHATLYWYQQILGQGPKLLIQFQNNGVVDDSQLPKDRFSAERLKGVDSTLKIQPAKLEDSAVYLCASTPSGTYNSPLHFGNGTRLTVT.

A note on this clonotype: Possible read error: a much larger clone is one base away. Without the conserved terminal phenylalanine or tryptophan, this CDR3 likely stems from a read error. This sequence joins TRBV6-2 or TRBV6-3 and TRBJ2-7; the D is unclear. This CDR3 contains 14 residues. V lost 5 bases and J lost 3, with 14 bases in between. Germline assignment: CDR1 MNHEY and CDR2 SVGEGT. CDR3 nucleotides: TGTGCCAGCAGTGAACGGGCCAATTTCTACGAGCAGTACCTC. Its translation: CASSERANFYEQYL.

The chain has TRBV3-1 and TRBJ1-5; no firm D call. This CDR3 region has 15 residues. Germline loops: CDR1 LGHDT, CDR2 YNNKEL (reference sequence). The ends were cut back, 4 bases at V and 2 bases at J, with 12 bases in the middle. CDR3 coding DNA: TGTGCCAGCAGCCGAGGGTTTCAGGGCAATCAGCCCCAGCATTTT. Its protein is CASSRGFQGNQPQHF.

The sample holds a few counts of this clonotype. The CDR3 coding sequence is TGTGCCTGGAAGGGAGACAGCTCCTACGAGCAGTACTTC. It is translated as CAWKGDSSYEQYF. The chain joins TRBV30 to TRBJ2-7; possibly TRBD1 or TRBD2 for D (5 bases each). Germline loops: CDR1 GTSNPN, CDR2 SVGIG (reference sequence). Trimming stripped 4 bases from V and 0 bases from J, with 10 bases between. This CDR3 is built from 13 residues.